A selection of T cell receptor beta chains follows, all from one sample in a study of shared clonotypes between healthy human individuals. Clones were sequenced by immunoSEQ multiplex PCR, and TCRdb holds only the in-frame ones, with some missing. The sample has roughly 1,600,000 clones; about 98.5% are singletons. Sequenced material: naive CD4+ T cells sorted from blood. Receptors originate from a man aged 25 to 40 in good health. Each CDR3 is given with its conserved first and last residue. D genes are given only for firm matches. Rows give clone size only sometimes, using once, few, many, or a class for an expanded clone.

d_gene,v_gene,abundance,j_gene,len,CDR3aa,CDR3nt
TRBD1,TRBV9,NA,TRBJ1-3,16,CASSVELQGLWNTIYF,TGTGCCAGCAGCGTAGAACTACAGGGGTTGTGGAACACCATATATTTT
TRBD1,TRBV5-1,NA,TRBJ2-1,14,CASRPSGQGTEQFF,TGCGCCAGCAGACCTTCGGGACAGGGGACTGAGCAGTTCTTC
NA,TRBV6-5,NA,TRBJ1-2,13,CASRSQALGGYTF,TGTGCCAGCAGGAGCCAGGCTCTCGGAGGCTACACCTTC
NA,TRBV20-1,NA,TRBJ2-5,11,CSEADQETQYF,TGCAGTGAGGCAGACCAAGAGACCCAGTACTTC
TRBD2,TRBV7-3,NA,TRBJ2-1,13,CASSEREYNEQFF,TGTGCCAGCAGCGAGCGGGAGTACAATGAGCAGTTCTTC
NA,TRBV28,once,TRBJ2-7,13,CASSSTQPGEQYF,TGTGCCAGCAGTTCGACCCAGCCTGGGGAGCAGTACTTC
NA,TRBV5-1,NA,TRBJ2-5,15,CASSLVGGPQETQYF,TGCGCCAGCAGCTTGGTGGGGGGGCCCCAAGAGACCCAGTACTTC
TRBD1,TRBV5-5,NA,TRBJ1-3,17,CASAPLPGGKTGNTIYF,TGTGCCAGCGCCCCTCTCCCAGGGGGCAAAACTGGAAACACCATATATTTT
TRBD2,TRBV19,NA,TRBJ2-1,14,CATRGRASYNEQFF,TGTGCCACCCGAGGGAGGGCCTCCTACAATGAGCAGTTCTTC
NA,TRBV7-6,NA,TRBJ1-2,15,CASSLASDSFYGYTF,TGTGCCAGCAGCTTAGCCTCGGACAGCTTCTATGGCTACACCTTC
TRBD2,TRBV2,NA,TRBJ2-5,16,CASRRLAGGSEETQYF,TGTGCCAGCAGACGGTTAGCGGGAGGGTCGGAGGAGACCCAGTACTTC
TRBD1,TRBV5-4,NA,TRBJ2-3,16,CASSLSGGGWADTQYF,TGTGCCAGCAGCCTATCAGGGGGCGGTTGGGCAGATACGCAGTATTTT
TRBD2,TRBV18,NA,TRBJ2-5,16,CASTPKAGGEQETQYF,TGTGCCAGCACCCCGAAGGCGGGAGGGGAGCAAGAGACCCAGTACTTC